This entry lists 12 T cell receptor beta chains sequenced from one sample in a study of technical replicates of blood from several donors. Assay: immunoSEQ multiplex PCR; the TCRdb copy retains only in-frame clones and omits some. The table lists 78,000 or so clones, 70% to 90% of them singletons. Sequenced input: T cells isolated from PBMCs. These receptor sequences come from a human donor in good health.

The rearrangement links TRBV9 to TRBJ2-1; no clear D gene. Germline CDR1 is SGDLS and CDR2 is YYNGEE. V was clipped by 0 bases and J by 6 bases, with 7 bases between them. CDR3 length: 13 amino acids. CDR3 bases: TGTGCCAGCAGCGTAGCGACTCTCAATGAGCAGTTCTTC. It codes for CASSVATLNEQFF.

The chain recombines TRBV9 with TRBJ1-2; D possibly corresponds to TRBD1 (6 bases). The CDR3 consists of 14 residues. CDR1 and CDR2 (germline): SGDLS, YYNGEE. V lost 4 bases to trimming and J lost 5 bases, with 15 bases between them. The CDR3 coding sequence is TGTGCCAGCAGCTTACAGGGCACTCTTTATGGCTACACCTTC. Translation gives CASSLQGTLYGYTF.

The chain links TRBV18 to TRBJ2-7; D uncertain. Germline V lookup: CDR1 KGHSH, CDR2 LQKENI. The CDR3 is 13 amino acids. The V and J ends lost 3 bases and 7 bases respectively, with 13 bases between them. DNA for the CDR3: TGTGCCAGCTCACCCCAGGCCTCTGGTGAGCAGTACTTC. This encodes CASSPQASGEQYF.

In its sample, this clone was seen a few times. The chain joins TRBV9 to TRBJ1-1, with unresolved D. Germline CDR1 and CDR2: SGDLS and YYNGEE. The CDR3 runs to 12 residues. Trimming left V 0 bases short and J 4 bases short, with 4 bases between. CDR3 loop: CASSVDGTEAFF. The CDR3 coding sequence is TGTGCCAGCAGCGTAGACGGCACTGAAGCTTTCTTT.

The V call is TRBV7-3, the J call TRBJ2-5; 8 bases are a match to TRBD2. J gave up 3 bases and V 1 base, and 4 bases lay outside the gene matches. The CDR3 covers 15 residues. The V gene's germline CDR1 is SGHTA and CDR2 FQGTGA. The CDR3 coding sequence is TGTGCCAGCAGCTTAAAGGGACTAGATGAAGAGACCCAGTACTTC. It yields the protein CASSLKGLDEETQYF.

The chain is built from TRBV7-9 and TRBJ1-1; unclear D gene. The CDR3 spans 14 residues. The germline CDR1 and CDR2 sequences are SEHNR and FQNEAQ (reference sequence). V lost 5 bases to trimming and J lost 3 bases, with 13 bases between them. The CDR3 region is CASSPRDIYTEAFF. In DNA, the CDR3 is TGTGCCAGCAGCCCACGCGACATATACACTGAAGCTTTCTTT.

The chain couples TRBV7-2 to TRBJ1-3, with D possibly being TRBD1 (5 bases). Trimming removed 5 bases at V and 1 base at J, with 12 bases between. There are 15 residues in the CDR3. The germline V gene has CDR1 SGHTA and CDR2 FQGNSA. This CDR3 reads CASSPDTASGNTIYF. In DNA form, the CDR3 reads TGTGCCAGCAGCCCGGACACGGCTTCTGGAAACACCATATATTTT.

The chain is built from TRBV28 and TRBJ1-5; 8 nucleotides agree with TRBD1. The V gene end was trimmed by 5 bases and the J gene end by 9 bases; junction bases not matched to a gene: 9. CDR3 size: 14 residues. Germline V gene lookup returns CDR1 MDHEN and CDR2 SYDVKM. CDR3 bases: TGTGCCAGCAGTCCGGGACAGGAGCAAGGGCCCCAGCATTTT. It encodes CASSPGQEQGPQHF.

Remarks on this clone: One end of the junction does not line up with germline, which may come from a read error. The chain employs TRBV7-7 and TRBJ2-5, with TRBD1 matching 11 bases. The length of the CDR3 is 16 residues. In germline, CDR1 is SSHAT, CDR2 FNYEAQ (reference sequence). The CDR3 DNA is TGTGCTAGCAGCCCTATGGGGACAGGGGGGGGAGAGACCCAGTACTTC. Translating it yields CASSPMGTGGGETQYF. Based on the CDR3 plus reference TRBV7-7 and TRBJ2-5, the full variable domain is GAGVSQSPRYKVTKRGQDVTLRCDPISSHATLYWYQQALGQGPEFLTYFNYEAQPDKSGLPSDRFSAERPEGSISTLTIQRTEQRDSAMYRCASSPMGTGGGETQYFGPGTRLLVL.

The gene calls are TRBV14 and TRBJ2-7; D might be TRBD1 (6 bases). Germline CDR1 is SGHDN and CDR2 is FVKESK. V shed 0 bases and J shed 1 base, with 16 bases lying between them. This CDR3 has 17 residues. CDR3 residues: CASSQESPSGVSYEQYF. In DNA form, the CDR3 reads TGTGCCAGCAGCCAAGAAAGCCCCTCAGGGGTTTCCTACGAGCAGTACTTC.

This rearrangement joins TRBV7-3 to TRBJ2-3; TRBD1 matches 7 bases. Germline CDR1 reads SGHTA; CDR2 reads FQGTGA. Losses at the gene ends were 4 bases for V and 0 bases for J; bases not matched to a gene: 1. This CDR3 region has 14 residues. In nucleotides, the CDR3 is TGTGCCAGCAGCTGGACAGGAAGCACAGATACGCAGTATTTT. Translation: CASSWTGSTDTQYF.

The chain is built from TRBV2 and TRBJ2-5; TRBD2 is a possible D gene (5 bases). The ends were cut back, 3 bases at V and 4 bases at J, with 9 bases in the middle. Germline-derived CDR1 and CDR2 are SNHLY and FYNNEI. The CDR3 is made up of 13 amino acids. The CDR3 sequence is CASSERGRETQYF. CDR3 in DNA: TGTGCCAGCAGTGAGAGAGGGAGAGAGACCCAGTACTTC. Looking up the rest from reference TRBV2 and TRBJ2-5 gives the full variable domain: EPEVTQTPSHQVTQMGQEVILRCVPISNHLYFYWYRQILGQKVEFLVSFYNNEISEKSEIFDDQFSVERPDGSNFTLKIRSTKLEDSAMYFCASSERGRETQYFGPGTRLLVL.